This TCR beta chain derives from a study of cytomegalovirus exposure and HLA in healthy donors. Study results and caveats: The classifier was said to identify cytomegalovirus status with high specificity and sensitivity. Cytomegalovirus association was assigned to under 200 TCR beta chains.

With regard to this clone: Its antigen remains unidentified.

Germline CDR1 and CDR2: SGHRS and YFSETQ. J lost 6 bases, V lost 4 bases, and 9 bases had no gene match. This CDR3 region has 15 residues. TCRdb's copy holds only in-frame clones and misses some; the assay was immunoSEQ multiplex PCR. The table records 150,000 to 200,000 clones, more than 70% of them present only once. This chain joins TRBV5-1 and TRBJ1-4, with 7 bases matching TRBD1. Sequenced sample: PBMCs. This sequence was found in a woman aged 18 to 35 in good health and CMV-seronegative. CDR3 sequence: CASSLTGTEYEKLFF. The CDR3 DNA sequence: TGCGCCAGCAGCCTGACCGGGACAGAATATGAAAAACTGTTTTTT.